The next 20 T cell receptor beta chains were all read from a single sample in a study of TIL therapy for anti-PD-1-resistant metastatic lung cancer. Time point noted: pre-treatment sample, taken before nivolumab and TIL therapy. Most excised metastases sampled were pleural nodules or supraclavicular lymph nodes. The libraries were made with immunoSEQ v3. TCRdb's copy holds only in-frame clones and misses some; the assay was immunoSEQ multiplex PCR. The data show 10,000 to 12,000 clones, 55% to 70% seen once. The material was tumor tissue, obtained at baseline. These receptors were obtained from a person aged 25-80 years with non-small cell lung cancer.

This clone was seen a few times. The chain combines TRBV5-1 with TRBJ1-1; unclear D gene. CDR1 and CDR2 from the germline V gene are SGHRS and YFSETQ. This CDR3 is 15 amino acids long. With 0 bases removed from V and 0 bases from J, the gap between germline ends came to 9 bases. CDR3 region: CASSLVAGMNTEAFF. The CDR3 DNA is TGCGCCAGCAGCTTGGTGGCCGGCATGAACACTGAAGCTTTCTTT.

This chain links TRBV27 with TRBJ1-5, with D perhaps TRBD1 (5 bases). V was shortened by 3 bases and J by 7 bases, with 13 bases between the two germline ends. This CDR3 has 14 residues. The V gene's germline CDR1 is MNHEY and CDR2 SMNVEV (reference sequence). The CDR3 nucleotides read TGTGCCAGCAGTTTCACGGGTAGGGGCCAGCCCCAGCATTTT. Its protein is CASSFTGRGQPQHF.

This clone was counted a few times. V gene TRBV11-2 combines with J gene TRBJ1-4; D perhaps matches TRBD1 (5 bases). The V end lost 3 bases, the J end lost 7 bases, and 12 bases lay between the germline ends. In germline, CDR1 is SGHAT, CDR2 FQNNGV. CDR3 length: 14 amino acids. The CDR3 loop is CASSFSQGGEKLFF. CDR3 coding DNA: TGTGCCAGCAGCTTCTCCCAGGGCGGTGAAAAACTGTTTTTT.

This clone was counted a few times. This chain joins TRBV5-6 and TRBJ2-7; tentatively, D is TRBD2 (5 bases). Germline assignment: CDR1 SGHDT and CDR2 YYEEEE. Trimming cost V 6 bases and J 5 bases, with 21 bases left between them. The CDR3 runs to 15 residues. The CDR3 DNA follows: TGTGCCAGCATCAATAGAGGGTATGCTTTCCACGAGCAGTACTTC. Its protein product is CASINRGYAFHEQYF.

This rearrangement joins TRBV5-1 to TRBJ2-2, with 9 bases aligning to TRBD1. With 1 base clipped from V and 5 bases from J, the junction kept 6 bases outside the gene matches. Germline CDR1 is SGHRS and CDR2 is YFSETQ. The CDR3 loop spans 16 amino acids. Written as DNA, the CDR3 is TGCGCCAGCAGCTTGTTTGGACAGGGGTATACCGGGGAGCTGTTTTTT. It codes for CASSLFGQGYTGELFF.

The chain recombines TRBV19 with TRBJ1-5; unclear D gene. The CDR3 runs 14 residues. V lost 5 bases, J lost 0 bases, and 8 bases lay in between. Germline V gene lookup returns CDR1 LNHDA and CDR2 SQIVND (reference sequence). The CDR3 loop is CASSLYSSNQPQHF. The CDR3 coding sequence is TGTGCCAGTAGTCTTTATAGTAGCAATCAGCCCCAGCATTTT.

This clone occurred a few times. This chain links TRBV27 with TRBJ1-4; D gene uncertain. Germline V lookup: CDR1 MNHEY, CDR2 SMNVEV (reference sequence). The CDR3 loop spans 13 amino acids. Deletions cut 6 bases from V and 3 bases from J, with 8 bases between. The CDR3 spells CASSPRSNEKLFF. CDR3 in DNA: TGTGCCAGCAGCCCCAGGTCTAATGAAAAACTGTTTTTT.

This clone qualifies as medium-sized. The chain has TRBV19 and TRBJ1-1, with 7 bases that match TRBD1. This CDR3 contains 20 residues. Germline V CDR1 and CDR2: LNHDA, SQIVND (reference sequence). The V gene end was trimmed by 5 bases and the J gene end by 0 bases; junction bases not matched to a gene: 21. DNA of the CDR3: TGTGCCAGTAGTCCTAGATCGGGACAGTCTATCTATAACATGAACACTGAAGCTTTCTTT. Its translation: CASSPRSGQSIYNMNTEAFF. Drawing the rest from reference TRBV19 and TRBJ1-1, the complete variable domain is DGGITQSPKYLFRKEGQNVTLSCEQNLNHDAMYWYRQDPGQGLRLIYYSQIVNDFQKGDIAEGYSVSREKKESFPLTVTSAQKNPTAFYLCASSPRSGQSIYNMNTEAFFGQGTRLTVV.

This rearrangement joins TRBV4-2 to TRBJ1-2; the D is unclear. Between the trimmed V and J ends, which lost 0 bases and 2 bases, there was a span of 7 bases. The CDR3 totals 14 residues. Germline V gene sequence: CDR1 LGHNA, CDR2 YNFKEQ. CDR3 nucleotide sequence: TGTGCCAGCAGCCAAGATGCCGGAAACTATGGCTACACCTTC. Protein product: CASSQDAGNYGYTF.

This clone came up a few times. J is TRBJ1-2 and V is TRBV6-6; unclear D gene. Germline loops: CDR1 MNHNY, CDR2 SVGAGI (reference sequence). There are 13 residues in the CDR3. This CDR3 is CAVRRQTNYGYTF. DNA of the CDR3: TGTGCTGTAAGGCGGCAGACTAACTATGGCTACACCTTC.

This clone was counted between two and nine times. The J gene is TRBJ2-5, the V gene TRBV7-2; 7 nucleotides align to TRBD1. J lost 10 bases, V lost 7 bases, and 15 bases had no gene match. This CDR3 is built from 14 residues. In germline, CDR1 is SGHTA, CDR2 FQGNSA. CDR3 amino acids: CASNPTGFKRSQYF. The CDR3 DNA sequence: TGTGCCAGCAACCCGACAGGGTTCAAGAGAAGCCAGTACTTC.

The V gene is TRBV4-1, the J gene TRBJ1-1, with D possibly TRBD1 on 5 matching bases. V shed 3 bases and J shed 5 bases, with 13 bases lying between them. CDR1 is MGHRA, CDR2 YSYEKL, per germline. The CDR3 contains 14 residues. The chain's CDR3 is CASSHGGRVTEAFF. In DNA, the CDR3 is TGCGCCAGCAGCCACGGGGGGAGGGTGACTGAAGCTTTCTTT.

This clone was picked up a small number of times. CDR3 DNA: TGTGCCAGCAGCAAAGGGGCAGGGGCCAACGTCCTGACTTTC. Encoded protein: CASSKGAGANVLTF. The chain recombines TRBV7-2 with TRBJ2-6; D perhaps matches TRBD1 (5 bases). From germline, CDR1 is SGHTA and CDR2 FQGNSA. V was pared by 5 bases and J by 4 bases, with 9 bases between. The CDR3 is 14 amino acids.

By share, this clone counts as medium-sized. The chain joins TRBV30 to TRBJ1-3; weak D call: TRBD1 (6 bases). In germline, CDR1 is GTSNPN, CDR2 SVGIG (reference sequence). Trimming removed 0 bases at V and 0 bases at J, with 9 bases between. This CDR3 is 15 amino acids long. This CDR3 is CAWSVQGLSGNTIYF. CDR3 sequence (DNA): TGTGCCTGGAGTGTACAGGGTCTCTCTGGAAACACCATATATTTT.

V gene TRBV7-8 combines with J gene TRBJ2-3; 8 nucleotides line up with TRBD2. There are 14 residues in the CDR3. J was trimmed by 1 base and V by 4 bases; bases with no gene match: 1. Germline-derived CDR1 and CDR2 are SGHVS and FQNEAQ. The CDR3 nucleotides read TGTGCCAGCAGCTCGGGGGGGGGCACAGATACGCAGTATTTT. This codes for CASSSGGGTDTQYF.

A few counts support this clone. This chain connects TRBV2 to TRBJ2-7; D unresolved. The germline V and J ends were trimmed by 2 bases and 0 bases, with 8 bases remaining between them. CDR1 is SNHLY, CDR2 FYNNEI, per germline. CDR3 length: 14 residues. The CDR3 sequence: CASSEWQNSYEQYF. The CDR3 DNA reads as TGTGCCAGCAGTGAATGGCAGAACTCCTACGAGCAGTACTTC.

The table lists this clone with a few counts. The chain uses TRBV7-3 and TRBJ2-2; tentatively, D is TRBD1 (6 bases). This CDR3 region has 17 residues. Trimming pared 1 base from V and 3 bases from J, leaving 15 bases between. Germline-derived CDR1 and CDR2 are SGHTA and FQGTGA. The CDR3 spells CASSLNSAGADTGELFF. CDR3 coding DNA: TGTGCCAGCAGCTTAAATTCGGCAGGGGCTGACACCGGGGAGCTGTTTTTT. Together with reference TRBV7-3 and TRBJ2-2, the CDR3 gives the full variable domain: GAGVSQTPSNKVTEKGKYVELRCDPISGHTALYWYRQSLGQGPEFLIYFQGTGAADDSGLPNDRFFAVRPEGSVSTLKIQRTERGDSAVYLCASSLNSAGADTGELFFGEGSRLTVL.

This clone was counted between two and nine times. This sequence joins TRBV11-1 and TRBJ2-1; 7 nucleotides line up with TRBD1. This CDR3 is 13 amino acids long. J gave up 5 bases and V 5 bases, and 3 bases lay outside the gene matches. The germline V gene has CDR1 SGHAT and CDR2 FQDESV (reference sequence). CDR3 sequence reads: CASSLDRNNEQFF. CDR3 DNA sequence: TGTGCCAGCAGCCTGGACAGGAACAATGAGCAGTTCTTC.

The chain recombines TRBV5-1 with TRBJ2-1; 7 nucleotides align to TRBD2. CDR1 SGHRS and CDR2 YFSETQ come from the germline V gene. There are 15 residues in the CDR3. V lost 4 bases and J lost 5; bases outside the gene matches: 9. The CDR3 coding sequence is TGCGCCAGCAGCATCGGGGGGTACCGTAACAATGAGCAGTTCTTC. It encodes CASSIGGYRNNEQFF.

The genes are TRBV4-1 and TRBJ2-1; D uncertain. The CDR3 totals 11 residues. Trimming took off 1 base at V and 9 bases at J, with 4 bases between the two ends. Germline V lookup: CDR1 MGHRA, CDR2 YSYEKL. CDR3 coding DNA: TGCGCCAGCAGCCAAGGGACTGAGCAGTTCTTC. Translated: CASSQGTEQFF.